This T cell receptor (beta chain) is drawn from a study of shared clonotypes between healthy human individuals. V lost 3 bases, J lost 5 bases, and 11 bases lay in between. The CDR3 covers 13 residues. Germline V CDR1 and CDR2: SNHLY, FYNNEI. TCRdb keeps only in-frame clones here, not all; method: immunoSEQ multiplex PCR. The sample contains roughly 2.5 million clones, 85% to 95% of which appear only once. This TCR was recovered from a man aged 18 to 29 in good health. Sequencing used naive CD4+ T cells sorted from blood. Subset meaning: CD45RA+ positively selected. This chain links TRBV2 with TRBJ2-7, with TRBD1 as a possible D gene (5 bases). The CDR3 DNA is TGTGCCAGCAGTGATTCGCCAGGGAACGAGCAGTACTTC. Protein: CASSDSPGNEQYF.